This TCR beta chain comes out of a study of shared clonotypes between healthy human individuals (dated by TCRdb to about 2020). About the study as a whole: The cohort included a few men and a couple of women between 18 and 49 years of age. Per donor, leukapheresis produced somewhere between about 0.94 and 9.5 billion PBMCs. To increase sequencing depth and limit assay-specific biases, TCR repertoire library preparation and sequencing were carried out by different laboratories using diverse techniques. Blood TCR repertoires of about five healthy adults were deeply sequenced to estimate repertoire size and the extent of clonotype sharing between individuals. Per donor, three plates each were used for CD4 naive and CD4 memory, two for CD8 naive, and one for CD8 memory. What the authors observed across the whole study: Because the study included a small number of donors, the genetic and exposure-history diversity represented was limited. Even with the large sequencing depth, rarefaction of the sorted-subset datasets indicated that sequencing was incomplete. Across a handful of donors, around 5% of naive CD4, approximately 3.6% of naive CD8, 2% to 2.5% of memory CD4, and 0.3% to 0.45% of memory CD8 clonotypes were shared. Pairwise subsampling indicated that sequencing depth was expected to affect the degree of clonotype sharing among donors. Naive subsets generally had larger estimated clonotype richness than memory subsets did. Compared with non-shared clonotypes, clonotypes shared by all four sorted-subset donors had higher generation probabilities. Sampling was restricted to blood, and TCR repertoires in tissues likely differ from the TCR repertoires found in blood.

Using the deep immunoSEQ assay, multiplex PCR amplified TCR CDR3 regions from genomic DNA. For each cell subset, the extracted genomic DNA was distributed evenly across all wells of several immunoSEQ 96-well plates, and each plate served as one replicate. For sorted subsets, 150 to 250 ng genomic DNA, equal to approximately 30,000 T cell genomes, was loaded into each replicate PCR. The purified libraries were quantified using a Qubit 3.0 fluorometer, sized with a Bioanalyzer 2100, and then quantified again using the KAPA Library Quantification kit. Every immunoSEQ 96-well plate was sequenced on a separate single-read 150-cycle Illumina NextSeq 550 flow cell. Per the original workflow: Because the immunoSEQ output held only junctional sequences and lacked quality scores, the filtering could not match the filtering applied to full-length reads. Sequences were annotated with PyIR, a Python wrapper for IgBLAST v1.9, and V/J genes and CDR3 were assigned using IMGT germline references. Reads were removed for weak V/J assignments (E-value above 1e-6), missing CDR3, stop codons, out-of-frame junctions, or ambiguous translated residues. V3J clonotypes were defined as sequences sharing an identical inferred V gene, J gene, and CDR3 amino acid sequence. The percentage overlap between two repertoires was calculated by dividing the number of shared unique clonotypes by the size of the smaller repertoire. Repertoire richness was assessed with RTK rarefaction, the Chao1 estimator, and Recon v2.1 estimates of unobserved clonotypes. OLGA was used to compute generation probabilities for all TCRbeta clonotypes that the gDNA method yielded from four donors. TCRdb re-hosts the immuneACCESS table, in-frame sequences only. Its copies lack some clones; in the studies checked, an unresolved V gene accounts for under half of them, and the cause for the rest is not known. V and J calls and clone size are those listed in that table; D and trimming were worked out from the DNA. The sample records 1 million to 1.2 million clones, 77% of which are singletons. More than 0.85% of the sample is held by the ten biggest clonotypes.

Healthy HIV-negative adults with no recently reported acute infections or vaccinations were included as donors. Every donor was a Caucasian adult living in Nashville, Tennessee, USA. CD4+ T cells were enriched through magnetic negative selection, after which naive cells were positively selected on CD45RA and the remaining negative fraction served as the memory subset. After blood collection by leukapheresis, PBMCs were isolated using Ficoll-Histopaque density gradient centrifugation and then cryopreserved in the vapor phase of liquid nitrogen. Analytical flow cytometry was used to check the purity and quantity of every magnetically sorted T cell population. From each sorted fraction, genomic DNA was isolated and quantified by UV absorbance on a Nanodrop 2000c. In the case of this clone: Its binding antigen is unknown. Germline and junction disagree at one end, which may indicate a read error.

Sequenced input: memory CD4+ T cells from PBMCs. The cell subset or site tag for this specimen amounts to: CD45RA-negative fraction. The clonotype comes from a man younger than 35 in good health. Some clones in this sample may be carry-over from other donors' samples.

The CDR3 sequence is CASSYSTVSYKQYF. The DNA sequence is as follows: TGTGCCAGCAGTTACTCGACAGTTTCCTACAAGCAGTACTTC. The V gene is TRBV6-6 and the J gene is TRBJ2-7; TRBD1 is a weak D gene call, 5 bases matching. CDR1 MNHNY and CDR2 SVGAGI are derived from the germline V gene (reference sequence). The CDR3 contains 14 residues, cysteine and phenylalanine counted. Solely the CDR3 DNA is kept, with 42 bases framed from the first base.